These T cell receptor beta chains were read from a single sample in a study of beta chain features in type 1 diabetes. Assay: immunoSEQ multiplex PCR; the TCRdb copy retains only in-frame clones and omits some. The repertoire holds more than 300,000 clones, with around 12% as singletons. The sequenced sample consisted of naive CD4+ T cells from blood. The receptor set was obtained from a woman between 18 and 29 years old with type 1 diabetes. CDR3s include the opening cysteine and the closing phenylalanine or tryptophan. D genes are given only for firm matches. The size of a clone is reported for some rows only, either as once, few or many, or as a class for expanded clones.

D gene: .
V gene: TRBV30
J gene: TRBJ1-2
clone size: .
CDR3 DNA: TGTGCCTGGAGTGAGGGCTCGGCGGGATATGGCTACACCTTC
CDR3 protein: CAWSEGSAGYGYTF

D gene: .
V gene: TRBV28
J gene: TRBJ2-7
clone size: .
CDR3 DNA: TGTGCCAGCAGAAGACTAGGTTTATCCCCCTCCGAGCAGTACTTC
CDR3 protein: CASRRLGLSPSEQYF

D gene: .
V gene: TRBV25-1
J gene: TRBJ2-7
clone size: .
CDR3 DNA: TGTGCCAGCAGTGAATATAGCGAGCAGTACTTC
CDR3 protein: CASSEYSEQYF

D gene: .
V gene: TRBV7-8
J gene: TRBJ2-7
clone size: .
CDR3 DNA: TGTGCCAGCAGCCAAAGGACAGACTCCTACGAGCAGTACTTC
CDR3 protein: CASSQRTDSYEQYF

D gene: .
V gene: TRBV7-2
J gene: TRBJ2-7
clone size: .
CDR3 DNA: TGTGCCAGCAGCCCCAGTTCCTACGAGCAGTACTTC
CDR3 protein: CASSPSSYEQYF

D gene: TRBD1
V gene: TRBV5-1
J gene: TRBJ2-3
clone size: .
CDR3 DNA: TGCGCCAGCAGCTTGGGACAGGGAGGCACAGATACGCAGTATTTT
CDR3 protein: CASSLGQGGTDTQYF

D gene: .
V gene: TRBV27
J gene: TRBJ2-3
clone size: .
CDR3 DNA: TGTGCCAGCAGTTTAGTCGTCACAGATACGCAGTATTTT
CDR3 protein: CASSLVVTDTQYF

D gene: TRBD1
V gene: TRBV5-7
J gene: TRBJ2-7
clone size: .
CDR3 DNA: TGTGCCAGCAGCTTGGTTTCAGGGGGCTACGAGCAGTACTTC
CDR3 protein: CASSLVSGGYEQYF

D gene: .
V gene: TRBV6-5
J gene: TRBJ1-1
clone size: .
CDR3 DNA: TGTGCCAGCATCAAGGGAGGGATTGAAGCTTTCTTT
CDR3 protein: CASIKGGIEAFF

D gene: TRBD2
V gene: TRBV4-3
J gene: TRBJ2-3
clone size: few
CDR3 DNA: TGCGCCAGCAGCCACCTTAGCGGGAGTCAGGATACGCAGTATTTT
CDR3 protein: CASSHLSGSQDTQYF

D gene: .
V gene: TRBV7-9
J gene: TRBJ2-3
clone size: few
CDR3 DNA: TGTGCCAGCAGCCTCCTAGACACAGATACGCAGTATTTT
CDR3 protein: CASSLLDTDTQYF

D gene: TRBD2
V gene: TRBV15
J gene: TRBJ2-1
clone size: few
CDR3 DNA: TGTGCCACCAGCAGAGATCTTAGCGGGAGGGCCGATGAGCAGTTCTTC
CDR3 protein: CATSRDLSGRADEQFF

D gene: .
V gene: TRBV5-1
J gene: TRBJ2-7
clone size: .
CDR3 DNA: TGCGCCAGCAGCTTGGGGGGACACAGCTCCTACGAGCAGTACTTC
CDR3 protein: CASSLGGHSSYEQYF

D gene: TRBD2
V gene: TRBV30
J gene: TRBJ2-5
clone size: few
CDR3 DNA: TGTGCCTGGGGGTTTCTAGCGGGAAAAAGCCAAGAGACCCAGTACTTC
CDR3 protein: CAWGFLAGKSQETQYF

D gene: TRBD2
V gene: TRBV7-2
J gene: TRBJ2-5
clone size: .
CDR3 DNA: TGTGCCAGCAGCGGGGGGGAGGGGGAGACCCAGTACTTC
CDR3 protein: CASSGGEGETQYF

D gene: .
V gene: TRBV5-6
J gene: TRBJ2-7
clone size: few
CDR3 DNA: TGTGCCAGCAGCTCCGGGTCCCCCTACGAGCAGTACTTC
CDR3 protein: CASSSGSPYEQYF

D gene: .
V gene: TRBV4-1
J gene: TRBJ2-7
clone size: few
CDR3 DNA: TGCGCCAGCAGCCAAGACAGGGTTCCCGACTACGAGCAGTACTTC
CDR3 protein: CASSQDRVPDYEQYF

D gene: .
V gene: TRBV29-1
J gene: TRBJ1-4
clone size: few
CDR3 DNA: TGCAGCGTTGAAGACAGAAAAGGGGGAGAAAAACTGTTTTTT
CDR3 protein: CSVEDRKGGEKLFF

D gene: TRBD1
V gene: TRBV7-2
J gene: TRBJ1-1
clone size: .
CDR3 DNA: TGTGCCAGCAGGATACAGGGGGGAAACACTGAAGCTTTCTTT
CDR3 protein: CASRIQGGNTEAFF

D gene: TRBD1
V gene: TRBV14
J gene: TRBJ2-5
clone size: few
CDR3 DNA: TGTGCCAGCAGGAAGACAGGGTTAGAGACCCAGTACTTC
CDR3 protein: CASRKTGLETQYF

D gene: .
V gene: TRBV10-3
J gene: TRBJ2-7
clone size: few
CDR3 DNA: TGTGCCGCGGGACAGTACTCCTACGAGCAGTACTTC
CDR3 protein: CAAGQYSYEQYF

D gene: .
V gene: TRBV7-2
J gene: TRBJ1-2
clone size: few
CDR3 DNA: TGTGCCAGCAGCTTAGGTGCTGGCAGAACTAACTATGGCTACACCTTC
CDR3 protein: CASSLGAGRTNYGYTF

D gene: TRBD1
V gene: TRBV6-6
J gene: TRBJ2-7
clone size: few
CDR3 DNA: TGTGCCAGCAGGGAGACCAGGGGGCGGTACGAGCAGTACTTC
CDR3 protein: CASRETRGRYEQYF

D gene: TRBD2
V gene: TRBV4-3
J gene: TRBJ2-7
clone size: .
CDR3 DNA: TGCGCCAGCAGCCAAGCCCGGTCAGCGGGGGTACCTTCCTACGAGCAGTACTTC
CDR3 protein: CASSQARSAGVPSYEQYF

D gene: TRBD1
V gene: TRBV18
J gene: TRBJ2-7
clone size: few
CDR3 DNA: TGTGCCAGCTCACCAGGGACAGGGCCGGCCTACGAGCAGTACTTC
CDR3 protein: CASSPGTGPAYEQYF

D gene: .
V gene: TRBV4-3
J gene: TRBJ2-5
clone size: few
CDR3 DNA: TGCGCCAGCAGCCGACTGGGTAGTACCGAGACCCAGTACTTC
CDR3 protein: CASSRLGSTETQYF

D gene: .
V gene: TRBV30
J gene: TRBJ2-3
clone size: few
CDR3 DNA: TGTGCCTGGAGTCCGACGCGGCTAGGCTACACAGATACGCAGTATTTT
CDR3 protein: CAWSPTRLGYTDTQYF

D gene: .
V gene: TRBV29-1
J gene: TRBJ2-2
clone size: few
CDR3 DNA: TGCAGCGTTGCCCGGGGGTCTAGGAACACCGGGGAGCTGTTTTTT
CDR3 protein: CSVARGSRNTGELFF

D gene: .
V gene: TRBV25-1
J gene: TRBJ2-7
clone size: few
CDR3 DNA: TGTGCCAGCAGTGAACGGGTGGAGCAGTACTTC
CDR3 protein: CASSERVEQYF

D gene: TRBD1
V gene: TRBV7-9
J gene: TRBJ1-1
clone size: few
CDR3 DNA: TGTGCCAGCAGCGTCAAAGGGACAGGGAACACTGAAGCTTTCTTT
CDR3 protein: CASSVKGTGNTEAFF

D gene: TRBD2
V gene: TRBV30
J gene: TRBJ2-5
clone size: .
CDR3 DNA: TGTGCCTGGAGTCTTACTAGCGGGAGTCACTTC
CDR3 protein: CAWSLTSGSHF

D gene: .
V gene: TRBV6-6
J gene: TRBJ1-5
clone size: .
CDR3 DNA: TGTGCCAGCAGACCAGGGCTTCTCAATCAGCCCCAGCATTTT
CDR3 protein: CASRPGLLNQPQHF

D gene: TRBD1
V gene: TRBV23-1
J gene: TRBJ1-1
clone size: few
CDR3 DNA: TGCGCCAGCAGTCGCATCAGGGGGGACACTGAAGCTTTCTTT
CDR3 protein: CASSRIRGDTEAFF

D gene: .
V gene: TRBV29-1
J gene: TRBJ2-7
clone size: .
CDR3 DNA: TGCAGCGCACGGGGTGGAGATAGCTCCTACGAGCAGTACTTC
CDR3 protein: CSARGGDSSYEQYF

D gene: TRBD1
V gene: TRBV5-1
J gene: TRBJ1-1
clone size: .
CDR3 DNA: TGCGCCAGCAGCTTTACAGGGGTTACTGAAGCTTTCTTT
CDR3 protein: CASSFTGVTEAFF

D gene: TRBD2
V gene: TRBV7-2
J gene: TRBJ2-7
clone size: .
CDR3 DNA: TGTGCCAGCAGCTTAGGCGGCGGGAGGTCCTACGAGCAGTACTTC
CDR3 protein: CASSLGGGRSYEQYF

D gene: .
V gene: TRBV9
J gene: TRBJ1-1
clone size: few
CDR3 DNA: TGTGCCAGCACCGCGGGACTCGGGAACACTGAAGCTTTCTTT
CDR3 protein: CASTAGLGNTEAFF

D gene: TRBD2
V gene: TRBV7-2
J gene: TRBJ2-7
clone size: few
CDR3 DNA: TGTGCCAGCAGCGTTAGCGGGAGGGAGTCCTACGAGCAGTACTTC
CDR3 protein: CASSVSGRESYEQYF

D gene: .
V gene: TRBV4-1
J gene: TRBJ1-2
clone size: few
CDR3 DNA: TGCGCCAGCAGCCACCCCGCGGGCGGCAGGCAGTATGGCTACACCTTC
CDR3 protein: CASSHPAGGRQYGYTF

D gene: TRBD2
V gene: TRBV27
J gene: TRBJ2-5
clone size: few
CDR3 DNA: TGTGCCAGCAGTCTCGCCAGCGGGAGGGCCGCAGAGACCCAGTACTTC
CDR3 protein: CASSLASGRAAETQYF

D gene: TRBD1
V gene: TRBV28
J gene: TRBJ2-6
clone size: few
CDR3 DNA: TGTGCCAGCACACAAGGGGGCTATGGGGCCAACGTCCTGACTTTC
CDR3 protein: CASTQGGYGANVLTF

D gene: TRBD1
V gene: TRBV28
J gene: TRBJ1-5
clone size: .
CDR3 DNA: TGTGCCAGCAGGGTCGGGACAGTGGGTCAGCCCCAGCATTTT
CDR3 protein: CASRVGTVGQPQHF

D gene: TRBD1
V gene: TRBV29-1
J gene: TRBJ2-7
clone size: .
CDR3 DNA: TGCAGCGTTGAAGGGACAGGACTCTACGAGCAGTACTTC
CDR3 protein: CSVEGTGLYEQYF

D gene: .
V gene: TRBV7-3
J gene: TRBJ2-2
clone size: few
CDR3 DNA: TGTGCCAGCAGCCGCTCCCGGGACTCCCCCGGGGAGCTGTTTTTT
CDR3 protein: CASSRSRDSPGELFF

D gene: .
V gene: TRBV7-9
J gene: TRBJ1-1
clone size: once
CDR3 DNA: TGTGCCAGCAGCTTTGGGGCTGTGAACACTGAAGCTTTCTTT
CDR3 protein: CASSFGAVNTEAFF

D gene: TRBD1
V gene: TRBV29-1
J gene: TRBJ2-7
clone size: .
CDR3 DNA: TGCAGCGTTAGACAGGGGGCCTACGAGCAGTACTTC
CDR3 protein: CSVRQGAYEQYF

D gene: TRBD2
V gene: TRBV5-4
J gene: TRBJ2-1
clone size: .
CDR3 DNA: TGTGCCAGCAGCTTTGACCTAGCGGGTGAGCAGTTCTTC
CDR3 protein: CASSFDLAGEQFF

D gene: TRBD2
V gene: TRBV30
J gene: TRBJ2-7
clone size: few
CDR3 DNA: TGTGCCTGGAGTGTAGGGTTGCGGGAGCGGTACTTC
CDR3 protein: CAWSVGLRERYF

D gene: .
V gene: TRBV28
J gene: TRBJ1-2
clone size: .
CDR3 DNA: TGTGCCAGCGGGGGCTTTCAGAATGGCTACACCTTC
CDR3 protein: CASGGFQNGYTF

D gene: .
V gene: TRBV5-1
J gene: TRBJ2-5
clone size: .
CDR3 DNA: TGCGCCAGCAGCTCCAGATCCCAAGAGACCCAGTACTTC
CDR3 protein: CASSSRSQETQYF

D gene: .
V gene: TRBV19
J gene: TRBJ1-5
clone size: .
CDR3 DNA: TGTGCCAGTAGGAGACAGCGAAATAGCAATCAGCCCCAGCATTTT
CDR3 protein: CASRRQRNSNQPQHF

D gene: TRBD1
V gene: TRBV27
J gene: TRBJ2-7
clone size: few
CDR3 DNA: TGTGCCAGCAGCCTGGGTAGGGGGCAATACGAGCAGTACTTC
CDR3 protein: CASSLGRGQYEQYF

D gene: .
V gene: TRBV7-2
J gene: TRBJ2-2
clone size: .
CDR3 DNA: TGTGCCAGCAGCTTAAGAGGGGGGAACACCGGGGAGCTGTTTTTT
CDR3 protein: CASSLRGGNTGELFF

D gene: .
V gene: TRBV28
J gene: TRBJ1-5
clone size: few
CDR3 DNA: TGTGCCAGCAGTGGGGGGGGGACTCCCCAGCATTTT
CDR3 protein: CASSGGGTPQHF